What follows are 25 T cell receptor beta chains derived from one specimen sequenced in a study of siplizumab effects on memory and regulatory T cells. Measured with immunoSEQ multiplex PCR; TCRdb has only the in-frame clones, and not every one. Among approximately 82,000 clones listed, roughly 89% were seen once. Sequencing was performed on Tregs sorted from blood. All receptors derive from a human donor in good health.

This clone was picked up a small number of times. This sequence joins TRBV5-6 and TRBJ2-3; D may correspond to TRBD1 or TRBD2 (5 bases each). The germline V and J ends were trimmed by 4 bases and 0 bases, with 24 bases remaining between them. The CDR3 consists of 19 residues. Germline loops: CDR1 SGHDT, CDR2 YYEEEE. The CDR3 sequence is CASSLWGWWGRNSTDTQYF. In DNA form, the CDR3 reads TGTGCCAGCAGCCTTTGGGGTTGGTGGGGACGCAATAGCACAGATACGCAGTATTTT.

V usage is TRBV15 and J usage is TRBJ2-1; 7 bases fit TRBD1. Germline lookup yields CDR1 LNHNV and CDR2 YYDKDF (reference sequence). The CDR3 runs to 15 residues. V shed 1 base and J 6 bases; nucleotides not matched to a gene: 6. The CDR3 DNA follows: TGTGCCACCAGCAGAGTTCAGGGGGAAGCCAATGAGCAGTTCTTC. As protein: CATSRVQGEANEQFF.

The V and J genes are TRBV6-1 and TRBJ1-1, with D maybe TRBD1 (5 bases). CDR3 length equals 16 residues. Germline assignment: CDR1 MNHNS and CDR2 SASEGT. Trimming stripped 1 base from V and 3 bases from J, with 15 bases between. CDR3 residues: CASSEVRGEWYTEAFF. DNA for the CDR3: TGTGCCAGCAGTGAAGTTAGGGGAGAATGGTACACTGAAGCTTTCTTT.

V usage is TRBV7-3 and J usage is TRBJ2-1, with TRBD1 matching over 9 bases. CDR1 is SGHTA, CDR2 FQGTGA, per germline. The CDR3 totals 12 residues. V trimming: 2 bases; J trimming: 15 bases; junction bases outside the gene matches: 5. The CDR3 region has the DNA TGTGCCAGCAGCTTAGGACAGGGGATAAGGTTCTTC. Translation gives CASSLGQGIRFF.

The sample holds one count of this clone. This chain joins TRBV7-9 and TRBJ1-3; no clear D gene. The CDR3 runs to 15 residues. Germline values: CDR1 SEHNR, CDR2 FQNEAQ (reference sequence). V lost 6 bases, J lost 1 base, and 13 bases lay in between. CDR3 sequence reads: CASSSGVLSGNTIYF. DNA of the CDR3: TGTGCCAGCAGTTCCGGGGTATTGTCTGGAAACACCATATATTTT. Based on the CDR3 plus reference TRBV7-9 and TRBJ1-3, the full variable domain is DTGVSQNPRHKITKRGQNVTFRCDPISEHNRLYWYRQTLGQGPEFLTYFQNEAQLEKSRLLSDRFSAERPKGSFSTLEIQRTEQGDSAMYLCASSSGVLSGNTIYFGEGSWLTVV.

V gene TRBV10-3 combines with J gene TRBJ1-1; D not certain. The CDR3 length is 14 residues. With 4 bases removed from V and 1 base from J, the gap between germline ends came to 10 bases. Germline-derived CDR1 and CDR2 are ENHRY and SYGVKD. In DNA form, the CDR3 reads TGTGCCATCAGTGTACAACCAGCGAACACTGAAGCTTTCTTT. Amino acid sequence: CAISVQPANTEAFF.

The genes are TRBV6-5 and TRBJ2-1; D ambiguous. V gave up 2 bases and J gave up 1 base, with 12 bases separating them. This CDR3 comprises 16 residues. CDR1 is MNHEY and CDR2 is SVGAGI in the germline V gene. The CDR3: CASSYGSQVSYNEQFF. DNA for the CDR3: TGTGCCAGCAGTTACGGTTCCCAGGTATCCTACAATGAGCAGTTCTTC.

The rearrangement uses TRBV6-5 and TRBJ2-7; 8 bases line up with TRBD2. The CDR3 runs to 14 residues. Germline values: CDR1 MNHEY, CDR2 SVGAGI. The ends lost 7 bases at V and 6 bases at J; junction bases unmatched: 11. In DNA form, the CDR3 reads TGTGCCAGCAAGGCTAGCGGGTTGTCTTCCGAGCAGTACTTC. Residues: CASKASGLSSEQYF.

V is TRBV28 and J is TRBJ1-5; D is uncertain. V dropped 6 bases and J dropped 9 bases, with 9 bases sitting between them. Germline V lookup: CDR1 MDHEN, CDR2 SYDVKM. The CDR3 sequence is 11 residues long. The CDR3 protein is CASRSVSPQHF. In nucleotides, the CDR3 is TGTGCCAGCAGATCTGTTTCGCCCCAGCATTTT. The whole variable domain, remainder taken from reference TRBV28 and TRBJ1-5, is DVKVTQSSRYLVKRTGEKVFLECVQDMDHENMFWYRQDPGLGLRLIYFSYDVKMKEKGDIPEGYSVSREKKERFSLILESASTNQTSMYLCASRSVSPQHFGDGTRLSIL.

The chain carries TRBV27 and TRBJ2-4, with 7 positions matching TRBD2. This CDR3 region has 18 residues. V was clipped by 2 bases and J by 2 bases; unmatched bases: 12. The germline V gene encodes CDR1 MNHEY and CDR2 SMNVEV (reference sequence). CDR3 sequence reads: CASSLTPGGSSSKNIQYF. The CDR3 DNA sequence: TGTGCCAGCAGTTTAACCCCTGGCGGGAGTTCTTCCAAAAACATTCAGTACTTC.

The chain is built from TRBV2 and TRBJ1-4; TRBD1 matches at 7 bases. Germline-derived CDR1 and CDR2 are SNHLY and FYNNEI. Trimming cost V 6 bases and J 0 bases; bases outside gene matches: 4. This CDR3 spans 15 amino acids. The CDR3 protein is CASSQGTATNEKLFF. CDR3 coding DNA: TGTGCCAGCAGCCAGGGGACAGCAACTAATGAAAAACTGTTTTTT.

CDR3 loop: CSVGQGGYEQYF. The CDR3 DNA follows: TGCAGCGTCGGACAGGGGGGGTACGAGCAGTACTTC. The chain carries TRBV29-1 and TRBJ2-7; 10 bases are shared with TRBD1. The V and J ends lost 6 bases and 4 bases, in that order; junction bases with no gene match: 3. Germline CDR1 reads SQVTM; CDR2 reads ANQGSEA. The CDR3 covers 12 residues.

The chain employs TRBV7-8 and TRBJ2-2, with 7 bases matching TRBD1. The CDR3 spans 16 residues. Germline trimming cut 1 base from V and 5 bases from J; bases unmatched to any gene: 7. The V gene's germline CDR1 is SGHVS and CDR2 FQNEAQ. CDR3 sequence reads: CASSLVLGGGTGELFF. The CDR3 DNA reads as TGTGCCAGCAGCTTAGTTTTAGGGGGCGGGACCGGGGAGCTGTTTTTT. The entire variable domain, with the rest obtained from reference TRBV7-8 and TRBJ2-2, is as follows: GAGVSQSPRYKVAKRGQDVALRCDPISGHVSLFWYQQALGQGPEFLTYFQNEAQLDKSGLPSDRFFAERPEGSVSTLKIQRTQQEDSAVYLCASSLVLGGGTGELFFGEGSRLTVL.

The CDR3, as DNA: TGTGCCAGCCGAGGTTGGGGACGGGCGAACACCGGGGAGCTGTTTTTT. This codes for CASRGWGRANTGELFF. This chain connects TRBV7-2 to TRBJ2-2; the D gene could be TRBD1 or TRBD2 (5 bases each). V was clipped by 8 bases and J by 0 bases, with 16 bases between them. Per germline, CDR1 SGHTA and CDR2 FQGNSA. The CDR3 spans 16 residues. Full variable domain (missing parts from reference TRBV7-2 and TRBJ2-2): GAGVSQSPSNKVTEKGKDVELRCDPISGHTALYWYRQSLGQGLEFLIYFQGNSAPDKSGLPSDRFSAERTGGSVSTLTIQRTQQEDSAVYLCASRGWGRANTGELFFGEGSRLTVL.

The chain joins TRBV7-2 to TRBJ1-2; maybe TRBD1 (5 bases). Looked up from germline, CDR1 is SGHTA and CDR2 is FQGNSA. The CDR3 totals 13 residues. The germline V and J ends were trimmed by 4 bases and 2 bases, with 8 bases remaining between them. For the CDR3, the DNA is TGTGCCAGCAGCTCCCAGGGAAACTATGGCTACACCTTC. Translating it yields CASSSQGNYGYTF.

The chain combines TRBV2 with TRBJ1-4; 7 bases line up with TRBD1. The V gene's germline CDR1 is SNHLY and CDR2 FYNNEI. The junction had 3 bases not matched to a gene; V was cut back by 6 bases and J by 8 bases. CDR3 length: 12 residues. CDR3 nucleotide sequence: TGTGCCAGCAGACAGGGGTGGGAAAAACTGTTTTTT. Amino acid sequence: CASRQGWEKLFF.

This chain connects TRBV30 to TRBJ2-7, with a weak D call TRBD1 (5 bases). Germline V CDR1 and CDR2: GTSNPN, SVGIG (reference sequence). The CDR3 has 14 residues. V was shortened by 3 bases and J by 5 bases, with 17 bases between the two germline ends. This CDR3 reads CAWRFTGGRHEQYF. The CDR3 nucleotides read TGTGCCTGGAGGTTTACAGGTGGGCGGCACGAGCAGTACTTC.

The J gene is TRBJ2-5, the V gene TRBV7-2; 14 nucleotides align to TRBD2. The junction had 5 bases not matched to a gene; V was cut back by 0 bases and J by 8 bases. The CDR3 extends over 16 amino acids. The germline CDR1 and CDR2 sequences are SGHTA and FQGNSA. The CDR3 region is CASSLAAGLAGGTQYF. In DNA form, the CDR3 reads TGTGCCAGCAGCTTAGCAGCAGGACTAGCGGGGGGCACCCAGTACTTC.

This chain links TRBV28 with TRBJ2-1; 9 bases match TRBD1. Trimming cost V 7 bases and J 7 bases; bases outside gene matches: 2. CDR3 length equals 12 residues. Germline assignment: CDR1 MDHEN and CDR2 SYDVKM. The CDR3 DNA follows: TGTGCCAGCATAGACAGGGGGAATGAGCAGTTCTTC. Protein: CASIDRGNEQFF.

This rearrangement joins TRBV5-4 to TRBJ2-3, with D hard to call. The CDR3 contains 13 residues. CDR1 and CDR2 (germline): SGHNT, YYREEE (reference sequence). The germline V and J ends were trimmed by 4 bases and 0 bases, with 6 bases remaining between them. CDR3 amino acids: CASSAKSTDTQYF. In DNA, the CDR3 is TGTGCCAGCAGCGCCAAGAGCACAGATACGCAGTATTTT.

This clone was detected only a few times. The chain carries TRBV9 and TRBJ1-5, with 9 bases identical to TRBD1. The junction had 8 bases not matched to a gene; V was cut back by 8 bases and J by 2 bases. CDR1 is SGDLS, CDR2 YYNGEE, per germline. The CDR3 contains 15 residues. CDR3 loop: CARRGTGKGNQPQHF. In nucleotides, the CDR3 is TGTGCCAGAAGGGGGACAGGGAAAGGCAATCAGCCCCAGCATTTT.

This clone has more than one count but fewer than ten. The rearrangement uses TRBV6-5 and TRBJ1-5; D not certain. V was shortened by 7 bases and J by 6 bases, with 10 bases between the two germline ends. This CDR3 has 12 residues. Germline CDR1 reads MNHEY; CDR2 reads SVGAGI. The CDR3 DNA is TGTGCCAGCACCGCCGGAGTTCAGCCCCAGCATTTT. It specifies CASTAGVQPQHF.

The chain joins TRBV20-1 to TRBJ2-5; D not resolved. Germline V gene lookup returns CDR1 DFQATT and CDR2 SNEGSKA (reference sequence). Trimming removed 3 bases from V and 11 bases from J, with 13 bases in between. CDR3 size: 11 residues. In DNA form, the CDR3 reads TGCAGTGCTAGGTCGCCTGCAGAGCAGTACTTC. It encodes CSARSPAEQYF.

The chain carries TRBV21-1 and TRBJ2-3. TRBV21-1 is a pseudogene segment. The length of the CDR3 is 14 residues. This chain's CDR3 is CASSFPPILDTQYF. DNA of the CDR3: TGTGCCAGCAGCTTCCCACCCATCCTAGATACGCAGTATTTT.

The rearrangement uses TRBV27 and TRBJ2-3, with 8 bases that match TRBD1. Trimming took 2 bases from V and 0 from J; bases not matched to a gene: 4. Germline loops: CDR1 MNHEY, CDR2 SMNVEV (reference sequence). The CDR3 extends over 16 amino acids. CDR3: CASSLGTGSSTDTQYF. CDR3 nucleotides: TGTGCCAGCAGTTTAGGGACAGGCTCTAGCACAGATACGCAGTATTTT.